This T cell receptor (beta chain) comes out of a study of blood T cell repertoires in COVID-19. Study background: Spain, Italy and the United States supplied samples that represented acute and convalescent COVID-19. PBMCs, B-cell-depleted T cells, or T cells provided the cDNA or gDNA that made up the material.

Germline V gives CDR1 MDHEN, CDR2 SYDVKM. The CDR3 is 15 amino acids. V trimming: 3 bases; J trimming: 3 bases; junction bases outside the gene matches: 5. Study processing details: Reference gene primer amplification gave estimated nucleated cell counts. The assay was immunoSEQ multiplex PCR, and TCRdb's table has in-frame clones only and misses some. V, J and clone size reflect that table, while D and trimming were determined from the DNA. This table has some 120,000 clones, around four fifths appearing once. The source is an elderly man with active or convalescent COVID-19. The V and J genes are TRBV28 and TRBJ1-2, with 9 bases fitting TRBD1. Specimen: peripheral blood. The CDR3 sequence: CASSFLTGGDYGYTF. DNA of the CDR3: TGTGCCAGCAGTTTTCTGACAGGGGGTGACTATGGCTACACCTTC.